This T cell receptor (beta chain) was identified during a study of T cells in Graves' hyperthyroidism and ophthalmopathy. Amplification of TCR beta CDR3 regions used RNA as the template. HTBI primers were used for first-round RT-PCR of the TCR CDR3. TCRdb fed the multiplex PCR reads into MiXCR, producing one record per CDR3 protein. The sample records around 520,000 distinct CDR3 sequences, 11% to 15% being singletons. There are 13 residues in the CDR3. Deletions cut 6 bases from V and 5 bases from J, with 13 bases between. Germline V gives CDR1 MNHNS, CDR2 SASEGT. V and J are TRBV6-1 and TRBJ1-2; no definite D call. The sequence was obtained from a woman aged 40 to 50 with Graves' hyperthyroidism. The source material was blood. The CDR3 DNA reads as TGTGCCAGCAGAAGGAGCGGATGGTATGGCTACACCTTC. It codes for CASRRSGWYGYTF.